The 27 T cell receptor beta chains given below trace back to one sample, sequenced in a study of beta chain features in type 1 diabetes. Notes on the study in general: A moderate, significant TCRB CDR3 shortening appeared in type 1 diabetes across four CD4+ subsets.

These receptors lack a known antigen. Investigators reverse transcribed all isolated RNA, so they sequenced expressed TCRB transcripts. The table came from immunoSEQ multiplex PCR; TCRdb's copy has only in-frame clones and leaves some out. The table has about 270,000 clones, roughly an eighth seen once; the top ten hold under 0.02%. The sample taken for sequencing was naive CD4+ T cells from blood. The origin of the receptors is a man aged 30-40 years with type 1 diabetes.

The sample holds a few counts of this clone. The gene calls are TRBV2 and TRBJ2-7; a possible D gene is TRBD1 (6 bases). Germline V gene sequence: CDR1 SNHLY, CDR2 FYNNEI. The length of the CDR3 is 13 residues. Trimming removed 5 bases from V and 8 bases from J, with 16 bases in between. CDR3 region: CASSTGLMIQQYF. CDR3 DNA sequence: TGTGCCAGCAGTACAGGGCTTATGATTCAGCAGTACTTC. The variable domain in full, with the rest retrieved from reference TRBV2 and TRBJ2-7, is EPEVTQTPSHQVTQMGQEVILRCVPISNHLYFYWYRQILGQKVEFLVSFYNNEISEKSEIFDDQFSVERPDGSNFTLKIRSTKLEDSAMYFCASSTGLMIQQYFGPGTRLTVT.

The chain recombines TRBV13 with TRBJ2-7, with 8 bases fitting TRBD2. The J segment lost 6 bases and the V segment lost 1 base, leaving 8 bases of the junction unmatched. The CDR3 has 15 residues. CDR1 is PRHDT, CDR2 FYEKMQ, per germline (reference sequence). This chain's CDR3 is CASSLARGRPLEQYF. The CDR3 nucleotides read TGTGCCAGCAGCTTAGCGCGCGGGAGGCCCCTCGAGCAGTACTTC.

This clone was seen a few times. V is TRBV18 and J is TRBJ2-3; possible D gene TRBD2, 6 bases. Between the trimmed V and J ends, which lost 3 bases and 2 bases, there was a span of 9 bases. In germline, CDR1 is KGHSH, CDR2 LQKENI. CDR3 length equals 14 residues. The CDR3 loop reads CASSPSGPTDTQYF. The CDR3 DNA reads as TGTGCCAGCTCACCTAGCGGACCCACAGATACGCAGTATTTT.

The chain uses TRBV2 and TRBJ2-7, with D possibly TRBD1 on 7 matching bases. There are 15 residues in the CDR3. V lost 2 bases and J 3 bases, leaving 14 bases between the germline ends. CDR1 is SNHLY, CDR2 FYNNEI, per germline. DNA of the CDR3: TGTGCCAGCAGTGAACGGGGGACAGAAAGCTACGAGCAGTACTTC. Protein: CASSERGTESYEQYF.

This clone was seen a few times. The V call is TRBV28, the J call TRBJ2-7, with D hard to call. The CDR3 spans 16 residues. V lost 4 bases, J lost 0 bases, and 16 bases lay in between. The germline CDR1 and CDR2 sequences are MDHEN and SYDVKM. In DNA form, the CDR3 reads TGTGCCAGCAGTTCCCCCAACTTCGCAAGCTCCTACGAGCAGTACTTC. Its translation is CASSSPNFASSYEQYF.

In the case of this clone: The same CDR3 also results from other DNA sequences found in this sample. The chain recombines TRBV5-1 with TRBJ2-7; 10 bases fit TRBD1. The CDR3 has 14 amino acids. Germline V gene data show CDR1 as SGHRS and CDR2 as YFSETQ. V lost 3 bases and J lost 2; bases outside the gene matches: 2. CDR3 protein: CASSSGQGAYEQYF. CDR3 DNA: TGCGCCAGCAGCTCAGGACAGGGGGCCTACGAGCAGTACTTC.

V gene TRBV25-1 combines with J gene TRBJ2-3; D possibly corresponds to TRBD1 (6 bases). Trimming removed 6 bases at V and 0 bases at J, with 10 bases between. CDR1 is MGHDK, CDR2 SYGVNS, per germline. CDR3 length equals 14 residues. The CDR3 nucleotides are TGTGCCAGCAGCGGACAGATAAGCACAGATACGCAGTATTTT. It yields the protein CASSGQISTDTQYF.

This clone has just a few counts. Other DNA sequences in the sample encode the same CDR3. The J gene is TRBJ2-7, the V gene TRBV9; weak D call: TRBD2 (5 bases). V was cut by 0 bases and J by 1 base, with 11 bases left in between. There are 15 residues in the CDR3. From germline, CDR1 is SGDLS and CDR2 YYNGEE. This CDR3 reads CASSVGSGPSYEQYF. DNA of the CDR3: TGTGCCAGCAGCGTAGGCAGCGGACCTTCCTACGAGCAGTACTTC.

The chain couples TRBV5-4 to TRBJ2-7, with a possible D match to TRBD2 (6 bases). CDR1 and CDR2 (germline): SGHNT, YYREEE (reference sequence). V was trimmed by 0 bases and J by 2 bases, leaving 9 bases between them. This CDR3 comprises 14 residues. CDR3 DNA: TGTGCCAGCAGCTTGGCTAGCGCTCCCTACGAGCAGTACTTC. This translates into CASSLASAPYEQYF.

This clone was counted a few times. The chain recombines TRBV18 with TRBJ2-1, with 7 bases that match TRBD1. The V gene's germline CDR1 is KGHSH and CDR2 LQKENI. CDR3 size: 15 residues. With V trimmed by 3 bases and J by 1 base, 3 bases remained unmatched. This CDR3 reads CASSPDRESYNEQFF. Here the CDR3 DNA reads TGTGCCAGCTCACCTGACAGGGAATCCTACAATGAGCAGTTCTTC.

The sample holds a few counts of this clone. The rearrangement uses TRBV28 and TRBJ2-1; D may be TRBD1 (6 bases). The V end was cut by 0 bases, the J end by 6 bases, with 12 bases between. This CDR3 has 15 amino acids. Germline-derived CDR1 and CDR2 are MDHEN and SYDVKM. CDR3 protein: CASSLWSDRSNEQFF. CDR3 bases: TGTGCCAGCAGTTTATGGAGTGACAGGTCCAATGAGCAGTTCTTC.

The chain couples TRBV4-1 to TRBJ2-1, with unresolved D. V lost 1 base to trimming and J lost 4 bases, with 14 bases between them. The germline V gene encodes CDR1 MGHRA and CDR2 YSYEKL. The CDR3 contains 16 residues. The CDR3 DNA is TGCGCCAGCAGCCAAGGTACAGTTTCGTGGTACAATGAGCAGTTCTTC. As protein: CASSQGTVSWYNEQFF.

The rearrangement joins TRBV7-3 to TRBJ2-7, with D possibly TRBD2 on 5 matching bases. V dropped 5 bases and J dropped 4 bases, with 18 bases sitting between them. The germline CDR1 and CDR2 sequences are SGHTA and FQGTGA. CDR3 length: 15 amino acids. The DNA for the CDR3 is TGTGCCAGCAGCCCCGGCCCCAGCGGAAAGTACGAGCAGTACTTC. It encodes CASSPGPSGKYEQYF.

The CDR3 reads CASSELSEDEKLFF. The CDR3 region has the DNA TGTGCCAGCAGTGAATTGTCCGAGGATGAAAAACTGTTTTTT. The chain links TRBV2 to TRBJ1-4; no firm D call. Germline lookup yields CDR1 SNHLY and CDR2 FYNNEI. The CDR3 is 14 amino acids. V shed 2 bases and J shed 6 bases, with 10 bases lying between them.

There are a few counts of this clone. The chain has TRBV7-3 and TRBJ2-7, with 10 bases matching TRBD1. Losses at the gene ends were 5 bases for V and 6 bases for J; bases not matched to a gene: 4. Germline lookup yields CDR1 SGHTA and CDR2 FQGTGA. The CDR3 sequence is 13 residues long. Written as DNA, the CDR3 is TGTGCCAGCAGCGCGGGACAGGGGTCCGAGCAGTACTTC. It encodes CASSAGQGSEQYF.

The chain combines TRBV7-9 with TRBJ2-2, with D maybe TRBD1 (5 bases). Germline V gene data show CDR1 as SEHNR and CDR2 as FQNEAQ (reference sequence). V was clipped by 5 bases and J by 1 base, with 11 bases between them. The CDR3 length is 15 residues. CDR3 region: CASSRFTGNTGELFF. Here the CDR3 DNA reads TGTGCCAGCAGCCGATTTACAGGGAACACCGGGGAGCTGTTTTTT.

This sequence joins TRBV2 and TRBJ2-5; D perhaps matches TRBD1 (5 bases). CDR3 size: 14 residues. The V gene's germline CDR1 is SNHLY and CDR2 FYNNEI. Trimming removed 4 bases from V and 4 bases from J, with 13 bases in between. The chain's CDR3 is CASSAIHQGETQYF. DNA of the CDR3: TGTGCCAGCAGTGCGATCCACCAGGGAGAGACCCAGTACTTC. Based on the CDR3 plus reference TRBV2 and TRBJ2-5, the full variable domain is EPEVTQTPSHQVTQMGQEVILRCVPISNHLYFYWYRQILGQKVEFLVSFYNNEISEKSEIFDDQFSVERPDGSNFTLKIRSTKLEDSAMYFCASSAIHQGETQYFGPGTRLLVL.

This clone occurred once. The chain carries TRBV30 and TRBJ1-1; D remains ambiguous. Germline V gene lookup returns CDR1 GTSNPN and CDR2 SVGIG (reference sequence). Trimming shortened V by 1 base and J by 5 bases, and 5 bases separated the two germline ends. The length of the CDR3 is 11 residues. For the CDR3, the DNA is TGTGCCTGGAGTGCTTTGACTGAAGCTTTCTTT. Its translation: CAWSALTEAFF.

The CDR3 region is CASRFRLTSTDTQYF. In DNA, the CDR3 is TGTGCCAGCAGGTTCCGTCTCACTAGCACAGATACGCAGTATTTT. This chain joins TRBV27 and TRBJ2-3; unclear D gene. Trimming took off 6 bases at V and 0 bases at J, with 13 bases between the two ends. The CDR3 contains 15 residues. Germline loops: CDR1 MNHEY, CDR2 SMNVEV (reference sequence).

The chain joins TRBV28 to TRBJ2-7; tentatively, D is TRBD2 (6 bases). Germline lookup yields CDR1 MDHEN and CDR2 SYDVKM. Trimming shortened V by 6 bases and J by 4 bases, and 7 bases separated the two germline ends. The CDR3 runs 11 residues. The CDR3 reads CASRGLYEQYF. In DNA form, the CDR3 reads TGTGCCAGCAGGGGACTTTACGAGCAGTACTTC.

This clone has more than one count but fewer than ten. The genes are TRBV28 and TRBJ1-2; maybe TRBD1 (5 bases). The CDR3 is 14 residues long. V lost 3 bases and J lost 8, with 16 bases in between. Germline V gene sequence: CDR1 MDHEN, CDR2 SYDVKM. This chain's CDR3 is CASSLSGRARGYTF. The CDR3 DNA is TGTGCCAGCAGTTTGTCGGGCAGGGCTCGAGGCTACACCTTC.

This chain uses TRBV5-4 with TRBJ2-2; D perhaps matches TRBD1 (7 bases). In germline, CDR1 is SGHNT, CDR2 YYREEE (reference sequence). Trimming removed 4 bases at V and 2 bases at J, with 15 bases between. The CDR3 is 16 amino acids. As DNA, the CDR3 is TGTGCCAGCAGCCGCGGGACAGAGATTAACACCGGGGAGCTGTTTTTT. This encodes CASSRGTEINTGELFF. Full variable domain (missing parts from reference TRBV5-4 and TRBJ2-2): ETGVTQSPTHLIKTRGQQVTLRCSSQSGHNTVSWYQQALGQGPQFIFQYYREEENGRGNFPPRFSGLQFPNYSSELNVNALELDDSALYLCASSRGTEINTGELFFGEGSRLTVL.

The CDR3 sequence is CASSQEREKLFF. The CDR3 DNA sequence: TGTGCCAGCAGCCAAGAACGGGAAAAACTGTTTTTT. The genes are TRBV4-2 and TRBJ1-4; D is unresolved. Trimming stripped 0 bases from V and 8 bases from J, with 4 bases between. Germline CDR1 is LGHNA and CDR2 is YNFKEQ. There are 12 residues in the CDR3.

V gene TRBV2 combines with J gene TRBJ1-5, with D possibly TRBD1 on 6 matching bases. The V gene's germline CDR1 is SNHLY and CDR2 FYNNEI. The CDR3 has 14 amino acids. V was shortened by 5 bases and J by 6 bases, with 14 bases between the two germline ends. In nucleotides, the CDR3 is TGTGCCAGCAGTTCACAGGGTGATGGTCAGCCCCAGCATTTT. Translation gives CASSSQGDGQPQHF. The whole variable domain, filled in from reference TRBV2 and TRBJ1-5, reads EPEVTQTPSHQVTQMGQEVILRCVPISNHLYFYWYRQILGQKVEFLVSFYNNEISEKSEIFDDQFSVERPDGSNFTLKIRSTKLEDSAMYFCASSSQGDGQPQHFGDGTRLSIL.

The chain employs TRBV28 and TRBJ1-1; TRBD1 might be the D (6 bases). The CDR3 covers 15 residues. V was shortened by 3 bases and J by 3 bases, with 14 bases between the two germline ends. Germline loops: CDR1 MDHEN, CDR2 SYDVKM. The CDR3 region has the DNA TGTGCCAGCAGTTTTCTTGACAGGTCGGACACTGAAGCTTTCTTT. Translation: CASSFLDRSDTEAFF.

This clone has a handful of counts. CDR3 nucleotide sequence: TGTGCCAGCAGCGTGGACAGTTTGACTGAAGCTTTCTTT. It translates to CASSVDSLTEAFF. The rearrangement links TRBV9 to TRBJ1-1, with a weak D call TRBD1 (6 bases). This CDR3 contains 13 residues. The V gene's germline CDR1 is SGDLS and CDR2 YYNGEE. The V gene lost 2 bases and the J gene lost 5 bases, with 10 bases spanning the gap.

The V and J genes are TRBV6-5 and TRBJ1-3, with D hard to call. This CDR3 contains 12 residues. CDR1 and CDR2 (germline): MNHEY, SVGAGI. The V and J ends lost 8 bases and 0 bases respectively, with 5 bases between them. DNA for the CDR3: TGTGCCAGCCGGAGCTCTGGAAACACCATATATTTT. Encoded protein: CASRSSGNTIYF.